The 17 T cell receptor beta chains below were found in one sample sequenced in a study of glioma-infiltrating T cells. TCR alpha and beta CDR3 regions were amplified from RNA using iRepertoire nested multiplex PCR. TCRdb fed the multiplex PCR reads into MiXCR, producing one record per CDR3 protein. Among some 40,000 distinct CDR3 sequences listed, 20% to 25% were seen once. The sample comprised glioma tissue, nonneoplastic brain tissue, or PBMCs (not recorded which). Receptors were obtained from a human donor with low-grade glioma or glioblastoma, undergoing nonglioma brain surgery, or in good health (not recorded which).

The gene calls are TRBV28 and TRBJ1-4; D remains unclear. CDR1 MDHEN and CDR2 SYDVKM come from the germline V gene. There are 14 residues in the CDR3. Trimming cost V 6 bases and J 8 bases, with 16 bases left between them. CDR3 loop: CASRRTGYWEKLFF. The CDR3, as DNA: TGTGCCAGCAGGAGGACGGGATACTGGGAAAAACTGTTTTTT.

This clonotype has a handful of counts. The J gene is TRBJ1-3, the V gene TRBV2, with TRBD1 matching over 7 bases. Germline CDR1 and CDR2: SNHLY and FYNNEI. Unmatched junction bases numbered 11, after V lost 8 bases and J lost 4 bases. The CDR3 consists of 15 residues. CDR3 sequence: CASPPNDREGNTIYF. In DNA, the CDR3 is TGTGCCAGCCCCCCGAATGACAGGGAAGGAAACACCATATATTTT.

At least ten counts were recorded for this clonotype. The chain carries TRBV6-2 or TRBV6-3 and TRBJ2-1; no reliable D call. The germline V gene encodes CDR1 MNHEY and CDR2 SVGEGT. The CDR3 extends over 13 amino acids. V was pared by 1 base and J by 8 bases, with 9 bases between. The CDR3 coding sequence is TGTGCCAGCAGTTACTTGGTGGAAGATGAGCAGTTCTTC. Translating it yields CASSYLVEDEQFF.

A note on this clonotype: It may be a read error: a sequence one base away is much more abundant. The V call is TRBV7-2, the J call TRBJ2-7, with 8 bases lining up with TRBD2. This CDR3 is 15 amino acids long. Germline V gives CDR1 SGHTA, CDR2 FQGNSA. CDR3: CAGSREGLDGYEQYF. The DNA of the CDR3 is TGTGCCGGCAGCCGGGAGGGGTTAGATGGCTACGAGCAGTACTTC.

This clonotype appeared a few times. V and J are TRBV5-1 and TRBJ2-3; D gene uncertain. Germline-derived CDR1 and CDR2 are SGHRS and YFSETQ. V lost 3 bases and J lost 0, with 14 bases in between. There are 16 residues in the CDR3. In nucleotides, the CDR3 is TGCGCCAGCAGCTCCCGTTGGCAGGCTAGCACAGATACGCAGTATTTT. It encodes CASSSRWQASTDTQYF.

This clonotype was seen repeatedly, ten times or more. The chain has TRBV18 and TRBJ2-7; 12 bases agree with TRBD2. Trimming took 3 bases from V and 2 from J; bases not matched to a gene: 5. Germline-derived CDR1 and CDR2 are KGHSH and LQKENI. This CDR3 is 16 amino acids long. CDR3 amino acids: CASSPGLAGLAYEQYF. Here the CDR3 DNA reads TGTGCCAGCTCACCCGGACTAGCGGGGTTGGCCTACGAGCAGTACTTC.

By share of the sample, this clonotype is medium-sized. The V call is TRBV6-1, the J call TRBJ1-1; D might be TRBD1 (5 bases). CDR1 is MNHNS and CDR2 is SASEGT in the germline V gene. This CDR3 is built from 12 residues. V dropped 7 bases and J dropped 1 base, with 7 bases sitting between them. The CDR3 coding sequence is TGTGCCAGCACTCAGGGGAACACTGAAGCTTTCTTT. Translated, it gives CASTQGNTEAFF.

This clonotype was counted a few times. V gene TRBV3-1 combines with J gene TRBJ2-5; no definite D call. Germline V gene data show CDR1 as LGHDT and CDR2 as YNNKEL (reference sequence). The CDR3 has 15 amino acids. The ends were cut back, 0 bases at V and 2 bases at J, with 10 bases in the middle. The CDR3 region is CASSQESEFQETQYF. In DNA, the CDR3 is TGTGCCAGCAGCCAAGAGAGTGAATTTCAAGAGACCCAGTACTTC.

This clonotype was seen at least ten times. The CDR3 nucleotides read TGTGCCAGCAGCCGCCTATATGAGGTTTCCTACGAGCAGTACTTC. Its protein product is CASSRLYEVSYEQYF. This chain joins TRBV4-2 and TRBJ2-7; D not certain. Deletions cut 4 bases from V and 1 base from J, with 14 bases between. This CDR3 region has 15 residues. Germline V CDR1 and CDR2: LGHNA, YNFKEQ.

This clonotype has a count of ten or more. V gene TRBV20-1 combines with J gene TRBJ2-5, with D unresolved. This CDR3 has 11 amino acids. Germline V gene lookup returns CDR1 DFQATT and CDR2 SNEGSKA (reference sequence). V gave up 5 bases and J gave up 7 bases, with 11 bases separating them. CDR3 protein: CSAERSRTQYF. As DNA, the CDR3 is TGCAGTGCTGAACGGTCCAGGACCCAGTACTTC.

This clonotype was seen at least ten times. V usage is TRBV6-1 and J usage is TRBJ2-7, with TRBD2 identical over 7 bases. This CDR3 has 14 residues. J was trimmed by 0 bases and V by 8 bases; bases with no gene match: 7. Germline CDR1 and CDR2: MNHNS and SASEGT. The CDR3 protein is CASALAASSYEQYF. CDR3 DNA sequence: TGTGCCAGCGCCCTAGCGGCGAGCTCCTACGAGCAGTACTTC.

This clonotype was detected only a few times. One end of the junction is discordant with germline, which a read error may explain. CDR3 sequence reads: CASSFGLLETGTQYF. In DNA, the CDR3 is TGCGCCAGCAGCTTCGGTCTGTTGGAGACAGGTACGCAGTATTTT. This chain uses TRBV5-1 with TRBJ2-3; tentative D call: TRBD1 (6 bases). The CDR3 covers 15 residues. Germline lookup yields CDR1 SGHRS and CDR2 YFSETQ.

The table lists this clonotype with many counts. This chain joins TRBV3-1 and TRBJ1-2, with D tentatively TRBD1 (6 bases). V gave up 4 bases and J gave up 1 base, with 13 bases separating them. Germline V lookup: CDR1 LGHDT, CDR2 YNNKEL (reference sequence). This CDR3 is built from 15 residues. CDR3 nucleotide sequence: TGTGCCAGCAGCCCCCTGAAGGGGGGTAACTATGGCTACACCTTC. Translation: CASSPLKGGNYGYTF.

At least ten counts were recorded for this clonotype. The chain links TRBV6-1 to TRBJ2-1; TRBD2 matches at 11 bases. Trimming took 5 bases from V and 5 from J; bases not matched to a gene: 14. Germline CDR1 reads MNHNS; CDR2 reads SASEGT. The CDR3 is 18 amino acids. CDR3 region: CASSPHLSGRAKNNEQFF. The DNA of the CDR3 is TGTGCCAGCAGTCCCCATCTTAGCGGGAGGGCCAAAAACAATGAGCAGTTCTTC.

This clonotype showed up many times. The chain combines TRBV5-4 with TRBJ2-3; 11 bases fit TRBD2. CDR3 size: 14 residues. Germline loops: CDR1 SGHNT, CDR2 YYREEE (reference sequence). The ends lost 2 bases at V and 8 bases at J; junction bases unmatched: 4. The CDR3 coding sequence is TGTGCCAGCAGCTTTAGCGGGGGGGGGAGTACGCAGTATTTT. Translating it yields CASSFSGGGSTQYF.

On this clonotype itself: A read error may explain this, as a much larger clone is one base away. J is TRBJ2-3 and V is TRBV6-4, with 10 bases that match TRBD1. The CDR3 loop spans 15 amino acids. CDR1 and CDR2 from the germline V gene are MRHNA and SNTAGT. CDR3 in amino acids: CASGDSGQGTDTQYF. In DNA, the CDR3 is TGTGCCAGCGGTGACTCGGGACAGGGGACAGATACGCAGTATTTT.

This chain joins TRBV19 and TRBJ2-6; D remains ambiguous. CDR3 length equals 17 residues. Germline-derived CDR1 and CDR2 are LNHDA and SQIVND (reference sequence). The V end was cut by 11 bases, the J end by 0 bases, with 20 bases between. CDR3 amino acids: CASRKGLSDSGANVLTF. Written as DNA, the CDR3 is TGTGCCTCCAGGAAGGGATTATCTGACTCTGGGGCCAACGTCCTGACTTTC. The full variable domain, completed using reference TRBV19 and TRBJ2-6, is DGGITQSPKYLFRKEGQNVTLSCEQNLNHDAMYWYRQDPGQGLRLIYYSQIVNDFQKGDIAEGYSVSREKKESFPLTVTSAQKNPTAFYLCASRKGLSDSGANVLTFGAGSRLTVL.